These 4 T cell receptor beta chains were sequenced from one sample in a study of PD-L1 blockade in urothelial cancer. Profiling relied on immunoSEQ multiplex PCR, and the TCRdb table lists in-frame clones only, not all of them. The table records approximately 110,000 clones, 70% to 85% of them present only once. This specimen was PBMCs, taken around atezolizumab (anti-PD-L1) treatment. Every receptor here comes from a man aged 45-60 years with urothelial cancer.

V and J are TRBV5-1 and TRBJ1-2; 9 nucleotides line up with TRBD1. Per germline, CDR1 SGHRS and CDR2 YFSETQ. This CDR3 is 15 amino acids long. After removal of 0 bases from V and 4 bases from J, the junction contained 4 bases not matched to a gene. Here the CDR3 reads CASSLAPTGGYGYTF. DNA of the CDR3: TGCGCCAGCAGCTTGGCCCCGACAGGGGGCTATGGCTACACCTTC.

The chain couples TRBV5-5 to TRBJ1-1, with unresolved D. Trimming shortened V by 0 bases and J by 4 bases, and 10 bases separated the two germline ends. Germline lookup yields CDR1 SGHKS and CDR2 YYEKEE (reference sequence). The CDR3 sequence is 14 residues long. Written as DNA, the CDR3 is TGTGCCAGCAGCTTGGCCCATGCCAGCACTGAAGCTTTCTTT. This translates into CASSLAHASTEAFF. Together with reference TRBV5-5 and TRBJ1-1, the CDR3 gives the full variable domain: DAGVTQSPTHLIKTRGQQVTLRCSPISGHKSVSWYQQVLGQGPQFIFQYYEKEERGRGNFPDRFSARQFPNYSSELNVNALLLGDSALYLCASSLAHASTEAFFGQGTRLTVV.

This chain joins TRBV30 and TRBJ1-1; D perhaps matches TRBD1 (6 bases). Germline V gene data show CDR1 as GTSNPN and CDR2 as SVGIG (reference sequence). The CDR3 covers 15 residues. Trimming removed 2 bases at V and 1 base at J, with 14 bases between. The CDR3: CAWSRTTGPNTEAFF. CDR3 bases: TGTGCCTGGAGTCGCACAACAGGGCCGAACACTGAAGCTTTCTTT.

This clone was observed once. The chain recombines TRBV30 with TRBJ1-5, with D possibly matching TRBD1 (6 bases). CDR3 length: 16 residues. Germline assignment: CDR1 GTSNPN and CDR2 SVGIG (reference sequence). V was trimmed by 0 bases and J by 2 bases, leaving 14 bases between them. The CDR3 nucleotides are TGTGCCTGGAGTGTACGAGGGGGAATGCGCAATCAGCCCCAGCATTTT. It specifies CAWSVRGGMRNQPQHF.